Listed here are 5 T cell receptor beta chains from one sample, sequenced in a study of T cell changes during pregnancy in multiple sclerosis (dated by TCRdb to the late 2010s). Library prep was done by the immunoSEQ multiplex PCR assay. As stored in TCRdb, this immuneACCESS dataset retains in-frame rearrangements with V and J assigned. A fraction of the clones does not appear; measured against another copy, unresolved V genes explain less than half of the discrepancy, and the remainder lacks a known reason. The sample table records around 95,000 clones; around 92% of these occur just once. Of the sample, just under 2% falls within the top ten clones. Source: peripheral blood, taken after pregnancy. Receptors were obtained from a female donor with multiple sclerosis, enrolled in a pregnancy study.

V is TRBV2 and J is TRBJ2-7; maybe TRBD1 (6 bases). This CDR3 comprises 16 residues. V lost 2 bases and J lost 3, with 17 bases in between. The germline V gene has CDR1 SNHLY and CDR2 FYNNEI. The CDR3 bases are TGTGCCAGCAGTGAATCCTCCTGGACAGCCCTCTACGAGCAGTACTTC. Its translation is CASSESSWTALYEQYF. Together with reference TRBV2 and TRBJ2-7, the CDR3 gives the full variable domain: EPEVTQTPSHQVTQMGQEVILRCVPISNHLYFYWYRQILGQKVEFLVSFYNNEISEKSEIFDDQFSVERPDGSNFTLKIRSTKLEDSAMYFCASSESSWTALYEQYFGPGTRLTVT.

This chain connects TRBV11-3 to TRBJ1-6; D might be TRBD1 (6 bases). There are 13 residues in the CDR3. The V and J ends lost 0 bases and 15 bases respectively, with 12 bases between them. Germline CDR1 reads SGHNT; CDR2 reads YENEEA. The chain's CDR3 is CASSLDPSGVLHF. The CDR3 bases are TGTGCCAGCAGCTTAGACCCTTCAGGGGTCCTCCACTTT.

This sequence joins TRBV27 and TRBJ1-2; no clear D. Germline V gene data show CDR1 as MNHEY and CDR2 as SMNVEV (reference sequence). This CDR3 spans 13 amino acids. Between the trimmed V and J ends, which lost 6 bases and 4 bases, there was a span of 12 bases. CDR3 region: CASREGPGYGYTF. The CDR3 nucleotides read TGTGCCAGCAGAGAAGGTCCAGGCTATGGCTACACCTTC.

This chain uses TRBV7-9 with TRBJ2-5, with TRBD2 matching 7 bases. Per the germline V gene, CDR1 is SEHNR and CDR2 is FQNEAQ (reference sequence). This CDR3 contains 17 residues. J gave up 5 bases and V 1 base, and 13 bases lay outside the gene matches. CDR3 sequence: CASSLERGSIKVETQYF. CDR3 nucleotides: TGTGCCAGCAGCTTAGAGCGGGGTTCTATAAAAGTGGAGACCCAGTACTTC.

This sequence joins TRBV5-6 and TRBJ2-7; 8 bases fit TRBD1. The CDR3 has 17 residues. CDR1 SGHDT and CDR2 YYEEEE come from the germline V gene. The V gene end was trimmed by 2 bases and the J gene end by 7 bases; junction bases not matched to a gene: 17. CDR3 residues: CASSFNLDRGPFWEQYF. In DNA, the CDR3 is TGTGCCAGCAGCTTTAACCTCGACAGGGGCCCATTCTGGGAGCAGTACTTC.